Described below is a single TCR beta chain sequence and its context. Germline loops: CDR1 SEHNR, CDR2 FQNEAQ (reference sequence). The CDR3 is 13 amino acids. V gave up 8 bases and J gave up 5 bases, with 15 bases separating them. The sample belongs to a study of cytomegalovirus exposure and HLA in healthy donors. PCR involved 60 Vbeta and 13 Jbeta primers. Some clones are missing from TCRdb's copy, which holds only in-frame ones; the method was immunoSEQ multiplex PCR. Its clone listing holds over 200,000 clones. The chain uses TRBV7-9 and TRBJ2-5, with D perhaps matching TRBD1 (5 bases). This TCR came from a woman in her twenties or thirties in good health and CMV-seropositive. Specimen: PBMCs. The CDR3 sequence is CASGLQAGETQYF. In nucleotides, the CDR3 is TGTGCCAGCGGATTACAGGCTGGGGAGACCCAGTACTTC. Variable domain in full (rest from reference TRBV7-9 and TRBJ2-5): DTGVSQNPRHKITKRGQNVTFRCDPISEHNRLYWYRQTLGQGPEFLTYFQNEAQLEKSRLLSDRFSAERPKGSFSTLEIQRTEQGDSAMYLCASGLQAGETQYFGPGTRLLVL.